Listed here are 22 T cell receptor beta chains from one sample, sequenced in a study of blood T cells in healthy people across ages. A second about 7 to 11 cycle PCR used barcoded and J-beta primers. Each CDR3 protein gets one entry after TCRdb re-called the 5' RACE reads with MiXCR. The top ten hold 7.9% of the sample, which has around 1.5 million distinct CDR3 sequences, around 39% seen once. Specimen: blood. All receptors come from a woman under 30 in good health.

The chain is built from TRBV7-9 and TRBJ2-4; tentative D call: TRBD2 (6 bases). The J call is doubtful: the DNA matches TRBJ2-7 better. Germline-derived CDR1 and CDR2 are SEHNR and FQNEAQ (reference sequence). CDR3 length equals 13 residues. DNA of the CDR3: TGTGCCAGCAGCGTATCGACTAGTCCCGAGCAGTACTTC. It codes for CASSVSTSPEQYF.

This clonotype was observed a handful of times. The chain joins TRBV15 to TRBJ2-3; perhaps D is TRBD1 or TRBD2 (6 bases each). Germline V lookup: CDR1 LNHNV, CDR2 YYDKDF (reference sequence). This CDR3 is built from 17 residues. The V end lost 2 bases, the J end lost 3 bases, and 18 bases lay between the germline ends. DNA of the CDR3: TGTGCCACCAGCAGACCTACGGGGGCAGGGTGGACAGATACGCAGTATTTT. Translating gives CATSRPTGAGWTDTQYF.

This clonotype has only a few counts. The chain carries TRBV2 and TRBJ1-1, with a weak D call TRBD1 (5 bases). Deletions cut 6 bases from V and 4 bases from J, with 9 bases between. There are 12 residues in the CDR3. Germline V gene lookup returns CDR1 SNHLY and CDR2 FYNNEI. The CDR3 sequence is CASRTEFTEAFF. CDR3 nucleotide sequence: TGTGCCAGCAGGACAGAATTCACTGAAGCTTTCTTT.

The chain couples TRBV20-1 to TRBJ2-5, with 9 bases lining up with TRBD2. Looked up from germline, CDR1 is DFQATT and CDR2 is SNEGSKA (reference sequence). Trimming at V came to 6 bases and at J to 4 bases, leaving 9 bases not matched to a gene. The CDR3 totals 14 residues. The CDR3 nucleotides read TGCAGTGCCCCAGATAGCGGGGGTGGAGAGACCCAGTACTTC. This gives the protein CSAPDSGGGETQYF.

This clonotype was found a few times. The rearrangement uses TRBV12-3 or TRBV12-4 and TRBJ2-5; D ambiguous. The CDR3 has 14 residues. V was clipped by 6 bases and J by 2 bases, with 13 bases between them. CDR3 loop: CASRPSLGQETQYF. DNA of the CDR3: TGTGCCAGCAGACCAAGTTTGGGACAAGAGACCCAGTACTTC.

The chain recombines TRBV5-6 with TRBJ2-4, with a tentative D call TRBD2 (5 bases). The ends were cut back, 6 bases at V and 4 bases at J, with 11 bases in the middle. Germline V gene data show CDR1 as SGHDT and CDR2 as YYEEEE. The CDR3 has 13 residues. The CDR3 DNA reads as TGTGCCAGCACAAGGCGCGGGAAAAACATTCAGTACTTC. As protein: CASTRRGKNIQYF.

This clonotype has just a few counts. V and J are TRBV21-1 and TRBJ2-7; the table names TRBD1, a call not compared with the DNA. TRBV21-1 is classified as a pseudogene. The length of the CDR3 is 20 residues. The CDR3 bases are TGTGCCAGCAGCCCACGAAGACAGGGGTTGGGCGGTGGCGCGCCCTACGAGCAGTACTTC. Encoded protein: CASSPRRQGLGGGAPYEQYF.

For this clonotype: An end of the junction does not agree with germline; a read error may underlie this. This chain links TRBV7-2 with TRBJ2-1; D is unresolved. Germline CDR1 SGHTA, CDR2 FQGNSA. There are 13 residues in the CDR3. This CDR3 is CASSGRRWAMQFF. In DNA, the CDR3 is TGTGCCAGCAGCGGACGTCGATGGGCGATGCAGTTCTTT.

Many counts were recorded for this clonotype. In DNA, the CDR3 is TGTGCCAGCAGTTTGGCGGGCTCTAATCAGCCCCAGCATTTT. Translation: CASSLAGSNQPQHF. This chain links TRBV12-3 or TRBV12-4 with TRBJ1-5, with no clear D. Deletions cut 3 bases from V and 4 bases from J, with 10 bases between. The CDR3 spans 14 residues.

The rearrangement uses TRBV25-1 and TRBJ1-2; weak D call: TRBD1 (6 bases). CDR1 and CDR2 from the germline V gene are MGHDK and SYGVNS. V lost 6 bases to trimming and J lost 6 bases, with 23 bases between them. The CDR3 spans 16 residues. The CDR3 nucleotides read TGTGCCAGCAGGAGTGGAGGGGGTGAACAGGGTCATGGCTACACCTTC. Its translation: CASRSGGGEQGHGYTF.

The chain combines TRBV20-1 with TRBJ2-3; D is unresolved. The V end lost 4 bases, the J end lost 1 base, and 9 bases lay between the germline ends. Looked up from germline, CDR1 is DFQATT and CDR2 is SNEGSKA (reference sequence). The CDR3 length is 13 residues. Written as DNA, the CDR3 is TGCAGTGCTACAGGTGAACGCACAGATACGCAGTATTTT. Translating it yields CSATGERTDTQYF.

To note about this clonotype: Germline and junction disagree at one end, which may indicate a read error. The gene calls are TRBV4-1 and TRBJ2-3; 7 bases are a match to TRBD2. The CDR3 is 16 amino acids. CDR1 is MGHRA and CDR2 is YSYEKL in the germline V gene. CDR3 nucleotides: TGCGCCGGCAGTAAAAGACTAGCCGGCGGATCAGATACGCAGTATTTT. Amino acids: CAGSKRLAGGSDTQYF.

With regard to this clonotype: This clone may be a read error of a much larger clone one base away. The chain couples TRBV20-1 to TRBJ1-2, with 11 bases matching TRBD1. This CDR3 has 15 amino acids. Germline V gene data show CDR1 as DFQATT and CDR2 as SNEGSKA (reference sequence). Trimming at V came to 3 bases and at J to 4 bases, leaving 7 bases not matched to a gene. CDR3 sequence (DNA): TGCAGTGCTAGCCCCGGACAGGGGGCAATCTATGGCTACACCTTC. It yields the protein CSASPGQGAIYGYTF.

The chain is built from TRBV9 and TRBJ2-3, with D tentatively TRBD1 (6 bases). V was trimmed by 0 bases and J by 1 base, leaving 9 bases between them. Per germline, CDR1 SGDLS and CDR2 YYNGEE. The CDR3 loop spans 15 amino acids. The DNA of the CDR3 is TGTGCCAGCAGCGTAGGGGGACAAGGCACAGATACGCAGTATTTT. The encoded protein is CASSVGGQGTDTQYF.

In this sample, this clonotype turned up a few times. CDR3 nucleotide sequence: TGCGCCAGCAGCCAAGCCCGGGACTACTCCTACAATGAGCAGTTCTTC. Protein sequence: CASSQARDYSYNEQFF. The gene calls are TRBV4-1 and TRBJ2-1; 7 bases are a match to TRBD2. The CDR3 has 16 residues. Germline loops: CDR1 MGHRA, CDR2 YSYEKL. The V and J ends lost 1 base and 0 bases, in that order; junction bases with no gene match: 3.

The chain carries TRBV3-1 and TRBJ2-1, with 8 bases that match TRBD2. The J segment lost 2 bases and the V segment lost 4 bases, leaving 7 bases of the junction unmatched. Germline CDR1 and CDR2: LGHDT and YNNKEL (reference sequence). The CDR3 consists of 16 residues. The chain's CDR3 is CASSPREGGAYNEQFF. Written as DNA, the CDR3 is TGTGCCAGCAGCCCCCGGGAGGGTGGGGCCTACAATGAGCAGTTCTTC.

The chain uses TRBV20-1 and TRBJ2-1, with 10 bases that match TRBD2. The CDR3 loop spans 15 amino acids. Germline V gives CDR1 DFQATT, CDR2 SNEGSKA (reference sequence). V lost 0 bases, J lost 7 bases, and 6 bases stayed unmatched. CDR3 region: CSARDLSGRENEQFF. In DNA form, the CDR3 reads TGCAGTGCTAGAGATCTGAGCGGGAGGGAAAATGAGCAGTTCTTC.

V usage is TRBV4-1 and J usage is TRBJ1-5, with D unclear. CDR1 and CDR2 (germline): MGHRA, YSYEKL. V lost 4 bases and J 0 bases, leaving 13 bases between the germline ends. The CDR3 loop spans 16 amino acids. The DNA for the CDR3 is TGCGCCAGCAGCCCCCAATATGGCTATAGCAATCAGCCCCAGCATTTT. This sequence encodes CASSPQYGYSNQPQHF.

The V gene is TRBV2, the J gene TRBJ2-7; 9 bases match TRBD1. The J call may be incorrect, as the DNA end agrees better with TRBJ2-5. Germline V gene sequence: CDR1 SNHLY, CDR2 FYNNEI. The CDR3 spans 15 residues. As DNA, the CDR3 is TGTGCCAGCAGTCAAACAGGGGGCTTGGGGGAGACCCAGTACTTC. This gives the protein CASSQTGGLGETQYF.

This chain joins TRBV5-1 and TRBJ2-1; 11 bases map to TRBD2. The CDR3 runs to 17 residues. J was trimmed by 7 bases and V by 3 bases; bases with no gene match: 12. The germline gives CDR1 SGHRS, CDR2 YFSETQ. CDR3 nucleotide sequence: TGCGCCAGCAGCTCGCCGTTTAGCGGGAGGGGAGGTAATGAGCAGTTCTTC. This gives the protein CASSSPFSGRGGNEQFF.

At least ten counts were recorded for this clonotype. This rearrangement joins TRBV29-1 to TRBJ1-2, with 9 positions matching TRBD1. CDR1 SQVTM and CDR2 ANQGSEA come from the germline V gene. The trim removed 1 base at V and 4 bases at J, leaving 4 bases unmatched. This CDR3 contains 14 residues. DNA of the CDR3: TGCAGCGTTGAAGGCCGGGACAGGGTCTATGGCTACACCTTC. It yields the protein CSVEGRDRVYGYTF.

The rearrangement joins TRBV20-1 to TRBJ1-5, with 7 bases that match TRBD1. Germline V lookup: CDR1 DFQATT, CDR2 SNEGSKA (reference sequence). This CDR3 has 12 amino acids. V gave up 3 bases and J gave up 15 bases; unmatched junction bases: 11. The CDR3 sequence: CSASSRGRERHF. CDR3 DNA: TGCAGTGCTAGTAGCAGGGGGAGGGAGAGGCATTTT.